The 30 T cell receptor beta chains presented below share a single source sample, sequenced in a study of blood T cell repertoires in COVID-19. Sequenced by immunoSEQ multiplex PCR; TCRdb stores in-frame clones only, minus some. The sample lists roughly 100,000 clones; under 90% were seen once. Sequenced input: peripheral blood. These receptor sequences come from a woman in her 70s with acute or convalescent COVID-19.

This sequence joins TRBV19 and TRBJ1-5, with 8 bases lining up with TRBD1. CDR1 LNHDA and CDR2 SQIVND come from the germline V gene (reference sequence). The CDR3 loop spans 19 amino acids. The ends lost 6 bases at V and 0 bases at J; junction bases unmatched: 16. CDR3 sequence (DNA): TGTGCCAGTAGCCAGAAGGGGACAGGCCCTCCTTATAGCAATCAGCCCCAGCATTTT. This encodes CASSQKGTGPPYSNQPQHF.

CDR3 loop: CASSHTDTQYF. The CDR3 DNA sequence: TGTGCCAGCAGCCATACAGATACGCAGTATTTT. This rearrangement joins TRBV6-5 to TRBJ2-3, with D unresolved. The ends were cut back, 6 bases at V and 3 bases at J, with 4 bases in the middle. The CDR3 sequence is 11 residues long. The V gene's germline CDR1 is MNHEY and CDR2 SVGAGI.

V usage is TRBV4-2 and J usage is TRBJ2-1; 15 nucleotides line up with TRBD2. This CDR3 contains 19 residues. CDR1 is LGHNA, CDR2 YNFKEQ, per germline. V lost 2 bases, J lost 0 bases, and 5 bases stayed unmatched. The CDR3 coding sequence is TGTGCCAGCAGCCAAACTGGACTAGCGGGAGGGAGCTCCTACAATGAGCAGTTCTTC. The encoded protein is CASSQTGLAGGSSYNEQFF.

This rearrangement joins TRBV5-1 to TRBJ2-4, with D maybe TRBD2 (6 bases). CDR3 length: 14 residues. CDR1 is SGHRS, CDR2 YFSETQ, per germline. V lost 4 bases and J 3 bases, leaving 11 bases between the germline ends. The CDR3 sequence is CASSISGDKNIQYF. DNA of the CDR3: TGCGCCAGCAGCATCTCGGGGGACAAAAACATTCAGTACTTC.

This chain links TRBV6-4 with TRBJ1-1; D may be TRBD1 (5 bases). V lost 6 bases to trimming and J lost 1 base, with 15 bases between them. The CDR3 is 15 amino acids. The germline V gene encodes CDR1 MRHNA and CDR2 SNTAGT. This CDR3 is CASREQAYPNTEAFF. In DNA, the CDR3 is TGTGCCAGCAGGGAACAGGCTTACCCGAACACTGAAGCTTTCTTT.

The V and J genes are TRBV7-2 and TRBJ1-5; maybe TRBD1 (6 bases). Germline-derived CDR1 and CDR2 are SGHTA and FQGNSA. The CDR3 consists of 14 residues. V lost 1 base and J lost 7, with 11 bases in between. This CDR3 is CASSLEAGVQPQHF. CDR3 DNA sequence: TGTGCCAGCAGCTTAGAAGCAGGGGTCCAGCCCCAGCATTTT.

The rearrangement links TRBV7-2 to TRBJ2-7; the match to TRBD1 covers 7 bases. Germline V CDR1 and CDR2: SGHTA, FQGNSA. After removal of 7 bases from V and 0 bases from J, the junction contained 6 bases not matched to a gene. The CDR3 consists of 14 residues. This CDR3 reads CASNPEGASYEQYF. CDR3 nucleotides: TGTGCCAGCAACCCCGAGGGGGCCTCCTACGAGCAGTACTTC.

This chain uses TRBV5-8 with TRBJ1-3; D is possibly TRBD1 (6 bases). Germline V gene data show CDR1 as SGHTS and CDR2 as YDEGEE. Deletions cut 1 base from V and 0 bases from J, with 11 bases between. This CDR3 comprises 16 residues. The CDR3 here is CASSLRDTTSGNTIYF. The DNA for the CDR3 is TGTGCCAGCAGCTTGAGGGACACTACCTCTGGAAACACCATATATTTT.

The chain joins TRBV5-4 to TRBJ2-5, with 12 bases identical to TRBD2. The CDR3 contains 16 residues. Germline-derived CDR1 and CDR2 are SGHNT and YYREEE (reference sequence). V gave up 0 bases and J gave up 8 bases; unmatched junction bases: 8. The CDR3 bases are TGTGCCAGCAGCTTGGGCCTAGCGGGGGGGCACCGAACCCAGTACTTC. It translates to CASSLGLAGGHRTQYF.

A note on this clone: The germline gene is not matched at one end of the junction; a read error may be the cause. CDR3 protein: CASSTRTVSSYSEQFF. CDR3 DNA: TGTGCCAGCAGCACAAGGACAGTAAGCTCCTACAGTGAGCAGTTCTTC. This chain links TRBV5-5 with TRBJ2-1; D perhaps matches TRBD1 (6 bases). The CDR3 loop spans 16 amino acids. CDR1 is SGHKS and CDR2 is YYEKEE in the germline V gene (reference sequence).

The chain joins TRBV28 to TRBJ2-5; D is uncertain. The CDR3 length is 15 residues. The germline V gene has CDR1 MDHEN and CDR2 SYDVKM. The V end lost 2 bases, the J end lost 1 base, and 11 bases lay between the germline ends. CDR3 coding DNA: TGTGCCAGCAGTTTAGTCCCCAGAGGCCAAGAGACCCAGTACTTC. Translation gives CASSLVPRGQETQYF.

The chain uses TRBV2 and TRBJ1-1, with D unclear. CDR3 length equals 14 residues. Germline V gene data show CDR1 as SNHLY and CDR2 as FYNNEI. The V end was cut by 4 bases, the J end by 0 bases, with 9 bases between. CDR3 protein: CASSVLEVNTEAFF. For the CDR3, the DNA is TGTGCCAGCAGTGTTCTAGAGGTGAACACTGAAGCTTTCTTT. Looking up the rest from reference TRBV2 and TRBJ1-1 gives the full variable domain: EPEVTQTPSHQVTQMGQEVILRCVPISNHLYFYWYRQILGQKVEFLVSFYNNEISEKSEIFDDQFSVERPDGSNFTLKIRSTKLEDSAMYFCASSVLEVNTEAFFGQGTRLTVV.

This clone is a singleton in its sample. This chain links TRBV6-5 with TRBJ2-7; 8 bases are shared with TRBD1. CDR1 is MNHEY and CDR2 is SVGAGI in the germline V gene. The CDR3 contains 14 residues. Trimming took 5 bases from V and 6 from J; bases not matched to a gene: 9. The CDR3 sequence: CASSKDRVIGEQYV. CDR3 sequence (DNA): TGTGCCAGCAGTAAGGACAGGGTCATTGGCGAGCAGTACGTC.

The rearrangement links TRBV30 to TRBJ2-1; no clear D gene. The V gene's germline CDR1 is GTSNPN and CDR2 SVGIG (reference sequence). V lost 2 bases and J 0 bases, leaving 11 bases between the germline ends. The CDR3 loop spans 15 amino acids. CDR3 DNA sequence: TGTGCCTGGAGTATCTCCACTATCTCCTACAATGAGCAGTTCTTC. Residues: CAWSISTISYNEQFF.

The genes are TRBV28 and TRBJ2-1; the match to TRBD1 covers 8 bases. The CDR3 consists of 15 residues. Germline V gene data show CDR1 as MDHEN and CDR2 as SYDVKM. The V gene end was trimmed by 4 bases and the J gene end by 5 bases; junction bases not matched to a gene: 7. CDR3 sequence reads: CASSSTGVANNEQFF. CDR3 coding DNA: TGTGCCAGCAGTTCGACAGGGGTTGCAAACAATGAGCAGTTCTTC.

The chain uses TRBV5-1 and TRBJ1-5; TRBD1 matches at 9 bases. The CDR3 length is 15 residues. From germline, CDR1 is SGHRS and CDR2 YFSETQ. V dropped 4 bases and J dropped 4; count of bases not matched to a gene: 6. Here the CDR3 reads CASSPQGAANQPQHF. CDR3 nucleotides: TGCGCCAGCAGCCCACAGGGGGCGGCGAATCAGCCCCAGCATTTT. The complete variable domain, with remaining parts taken from reference TRBV5-1 and TRBJ1-5, reads KAGVTQTPRYLIKTRGQQVTLSCSPISGHRSVSWYQQTPGQGLQFLFEYFSETQRNKGNFPGRFSGRQFSNSRSEMNVSTLELGDSALYLCASSPQGAANQPQHFGDGTRLSIL.

V is TRBV12-3 or TRBV12-4 and J is TRBJ2-1; D uncertain. Trimming pared 6 bases from V and 5 bases from J, leaving 8 bases between. CDR3 length equals 12 residues. Written as DNA, the CDR3 is TGTGCCAGCAGCTCCGACAACAATGAGCAGTTCTTC. Translated, it gives CASSSDNNEQFF.

This clone was seen just once. The chain joins TRBV27 to TRBJ1-6; the D gene is possibly TRBD1 (6 bases). The CDR3 runs 16 residues. The germline V gene encodes CDR1 MNHEY and CDR2 SMNVEV (reference sequence). V lost 1 base to trimming and J lost 0 bases, with 7 bases between them. This chain's CDR3 is CASSLWDNSYNSPLHF. The DNA for the CDR3 is TGTGCCAGCAGTTTATGGGACAACTCCTATAATTCACCCCTCCACTTT.

The chain has TRBV27 and TRBJ1-1, with TRBD1 matching 10 bases. The ends lost 3 bases at V and 5 bases at J; junction bases unmatched: 12. The CDR3 spans 17 residues. CDR1 and CDR2 from the germline V gene are MNHEY and SMNVEV (reference sequence). CDR3 coding DNA: TGTGCCAGCAGTTTTACCCTCCGACAGGGGGCTAGGACTGAAGCTTTCTTT. The encoded protein is CASSFTLRQGARTEAFF.

V and J are TRBV20-1 and TRBJ2-7; TRBD2 agrees at 14 bases. Germline CDR1 and CDR2: DFQATT and SNEGSKA (reference sequence). The CDR3 spans 20 residues. Unmatched junction bases numbered 16, after V lost 3 bases and J lost 0 bases. CDR3 coding DNA: TGCAGTGCTAGTAGCCAATCCGGGACTAGCGGGAGTTGGGGCTCCTACGAGCAGTACTTC. Protein sequence: CSASSQSGTSGSWGSYEQYF.

There are a few counts of this clone. This chain uses TRBV5-5 with TRBJ2-2, with 9 nucleotides matching TRBD2. Germline values: CDR1 SGHKS, CDR2 YYEKEE (reference sequence). This CDR3 comprises 17 residues. The V gene end was trimmed by 1 base and the J gene end by 0 bases; junction bases not matched to a gene: 4. The CDR3 loop is CASSLPSGRSNTGELFF. As DNA, the CDR3 is TGTGCCAGCAGCTTGCCCAGCGGGAGGTCGAACACCGGGGAGCTGTTTTTT.

This clone was detected once. The V gene is TRBV5-1, the J gene TRBJ2-2; TRBD1 agrees at 7 bases. The CDR3 is 15 amino acids. Trimming cost V 4 bases and J 5 bases; bases outside gene matches: 8. Germline-derived CDR1 and CDR2 are SGHRS and YFSETQ. The chain's CDR3 is CASSIWAGGTGELFF. The CDR3 region has the DNA TGCGCCAGCAGCATTTGGGCAGGGGGAACCGGGGAGCTGTTTTTT. Full variable domain (outside the CDR3, taken from reference TRBV5-1 and TRBJ2-2): KAGVTQTPRYLIKTRGQQVTLSCSPISGHRSVSWYQQTPGQGLQFLFEYFSETQRNKGNFPGRFSGRQFSNSRSEMNVSTLELGDSALYLCASSIWAGGTGELFFGEGSRLTVL.

The CDR3 reads CASSDRETQYF. DNA of the CDR3: TGTGCCAGCAGTGACCGGGAGACCCAGTACTTC. The rearrangement uses TRBV2 and TRBJ2-5; D is undetermined. CDR1 and CDR2 (germline): SNHLY, FYNNEI. The length of the CDR3 is 11 residues. V lost 3 bases to trimming and J lost 5 bases, with 4 bases between them.

V usage is TRBV5-5 and J usage is TRBJ1-5, with a possible D match to TRBD1 (6 bases). This CDR3 is built from 15 residues. The germline V and J ends were trimmed by 1 base and 5 bases, with 13 bases remaining between them. Germline V CDR1 and CDR2: SGHKS, YYEKEE (reference sequence). The CDR3 DNA follows: TGTGCCAGCAGCTTGAGTGTGACAGGCGATCAGCCCCAGCATTTT. Amino acids: CASSLSVTGDQPQHF.

This clone occurred once. The genes are TRBV28 and TRBJ1-2; weak D call: TRBD1 (5 bases). Germline V gene data show CDR1 as MDHEN and CDR2 as SYDVKM. Trimming took off 7 bases at V and 2 bases at J, with 8 bases between the two ends. CDR3 length: 12 residues. For the CDR3, the DNA is TGTGCCAGCAAGACAGTCAACTATGGCTACACCTTC. Its protein product is CASKTVNYGYTF.

This rearrangement joins TRBV28 to TRBJ1-6, with 12 bases lining up with TRBD1. After removal of 7 bases from V and 14 bases from J, the junction contained 15 bases not matched to a gene. Per the germline V gene, CDR1 is MDHEN and CDR2 is SYDVKM. This CDR3 is 16 amino acids long. This chain's CDR3 is CASTTGGTGGRNTLHF. Written as DNA, the CDR3 is TGTGCCAGCACTACAGGAGGGACAGGGGGCCGTAACACCCTCCACTTT.

The chain employs TRBV7-2 and TRBJ1-5; 8 nucleotides line up with TRBD1. The germline gives CDR1 SGHTA, CDR2 FQGNSA. V shed 2 bases, J shed 5 bases, and the junction held 8 bases outside the gene matches. The CDR3 runs to 16 residues. CDR3 amino acids: CASSLRAQGADQPQHF. The CDR3 coding sequence is TGTGCCAGCAGCTTACGGGCTCAGGGGGCGGATCAGCCCCAGCATTTT.

The rearrangement uses TRBV5-4 and TRBJ2-3; 8 nucleotides line up with TRBD1. Trimming cost V 5 bases and J 3 bases; bases outside gene matches: 8. Germline-derived CDR1 and CDR2 are SGHNT and YYREEE (reference sequence). This CDR3 is built from 15 residues. The CDR3 here is CASRTGQGWTDTQYF. DNA of the CDR3: TGTGCCAGCAGAACCGGACAGGGCTGGACAGATACGCAGTATTTT.

The genes are TRBV18 and TRBJ2-3, with TRBD2 matching 8 bases. Germline V CDR1 and CDR2: KGHSH, LQKENI. Trimming cost V 5 bases and J 2 bases; bases outside gene matches: 3. This CDR3 comprises 14 residues. The DNA of the CDR3 is TGTGCCAGCTCAGTAGCGGGGACCACAGATACGCAGTATTTT. This gives the protein CASSVAGTTDTQYF.

The V call is TRBV19, the J call TRBJ1-2; 8 bases line up with TRBD1. Germline V CDR1 and CDR2: LNHDA, SQIVND (reference sequence). CDR3 length: 14 amino acids. With 4 bases clipped from V and 1 base from J, the junction kept 2 bases outside the gene matches. The CDR3 loop reads CASSSGQGNYGYTF. The DNA for the CDR3 is TGTGCCAGTAGTAGTGGACAGGGTAACTATGGCTACACCTTC. The whole variable domain, remainder taken from reference TRBV19 and TRBJ1-2, is DGGITQSPKYLFRKEGQNVTLSCEQNLNHDAMYWYRQDPGQGLRLIYYSQIVNDFQKGDIAEGYSVSREKKESFPLTVTSAQKNPTAFYLCASSSGQGNYGYTFGSGTRLTVV.